The table lists the clone carrying this TCR beta chain with a count of one. These data belong to a study of cytomegalovirus exposure and HLA in healthy donors. This PCR relied on a set of 60 Vbeta primers and 13 Jbeta primers. Profiling relied on immunoSEQ multiplex PCR, and the TCRdb table lists in-frame clones only, not all of them. The table has under 150,000 clones, over 60% seen once; the top ten hold roughly 6.1%. V gave up 1 base and J gave up 4 bases, with 8 bases separating them. The germline gives CDR1 SGHTA, CDR2 FQGNSA. CDR3 length: 14 residues. This sequence originates from a woman between 35 and 50 years old in good health and CMV-seronegative. The sample consisted of PBMCs. V gene TRBV7-2 combines with J gene TRBJ2-1, with D perhaps TRBD2 (5 bases). As DNA, the CDR3 is TGTGCCAGCAGCTTAGGAGGACTTTACAATGAGCAGTTCTTC. It encodes CASSLGGLYNEQFF.